A few counts support the clone carrying this T cell receptor beta chain. Recruits, aged roughly 18 to 100 years, lived in 20 to 30 US areas. Cohort assignment relied on participant-reported clinical history. In the study's own analysis: Amplification from reference gene primers served as the basis for estimated nucleated cell counts. Data came from immunoSEQ multiplex PCR; TCRdb stores just in-frame clones and leaves some out. That table is the source of V, J and clone size, and D and trimming were worked out from the DNA. The sample includes around 300,000 clones, about 90% seen only once; the top ten take 5.3%. The data were taken from a study of blood T cell repertoires in COVID-19. About the research overall: PBMCs, B-cell-depleted T cells, or T cells provided the cDNA or gDNA that made up the material.

Germline CDR1 MDHEN, CDR2 SYDVKM. The CDR3 loop spans 16 amino acids. Trimming cost V 1 base and J 10 bases; bases outside gene matches: 8. This chain uses TRBV28 with TRBJ1-6; TRBD1 matches at 9 bases. This clonotype originated in a young woman who had recovered from COVID-19. Sample: PBMCs or T cells enriched from blood (not recorded which). Here the CDR3 reads CASSLLQGARQSPLHF. The CDR3 region has the DNA TGTGCCAGCAGTTTATTACAGGGGGCTAGGCAATCACCCCTCCACTTT.